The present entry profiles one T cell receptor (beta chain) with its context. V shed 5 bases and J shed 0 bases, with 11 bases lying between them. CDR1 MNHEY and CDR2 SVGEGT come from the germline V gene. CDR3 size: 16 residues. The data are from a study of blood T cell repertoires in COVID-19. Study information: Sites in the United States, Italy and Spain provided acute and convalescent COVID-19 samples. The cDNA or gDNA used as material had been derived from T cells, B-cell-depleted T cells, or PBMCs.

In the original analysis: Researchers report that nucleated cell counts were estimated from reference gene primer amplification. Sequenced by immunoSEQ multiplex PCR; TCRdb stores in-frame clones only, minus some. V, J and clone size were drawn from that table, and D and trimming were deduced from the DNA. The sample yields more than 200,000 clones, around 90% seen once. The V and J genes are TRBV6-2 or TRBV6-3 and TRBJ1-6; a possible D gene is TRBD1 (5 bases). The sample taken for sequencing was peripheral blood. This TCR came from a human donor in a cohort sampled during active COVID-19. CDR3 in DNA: TGTGCCAGCAGTGCTGACGGACACTCCTATAATTCACCCCTCCACTTT. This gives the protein CASSADGHSYNSPLHF.